The 19 T cell receptor beta chains given below trace back to one sample, sequenced in a study of blood T cell repertoires in COVID-19. Some clones are missing from TCRdb's copy, which holds only in-frame ones; the method was immunoSEQ multiplex PCR. The sample lists approximately 230,000 clones, 70% to 90% occurring once. Sequenced input: PBMCs or T cells enriched from blood (not recorded which). The receptors stem from a man aged 35 to 55 who had recovered from COVID-19.

The V and J genes are TRBV4-2 and TRBJ1-4; D is possibly TRBD1 (5 bases). V dropped 2 bases and J dropped 1 base, with 11 bases sitting between them. The germline V gene encodes CDR1 LGHNA and CDR2 YNFKEQ. This CDR3 is built from 16 residues. CDR3: CASSQPIDRTNEKLFF. CDR3 DNA: TGTGCCAGCAGCCAACCCATCGACAGAACTAATGAAAAACTGTTTTTT.

The chain carries TRBV5-4 and TRBJ1-3, with D unresolved. The CDR3 spans 15 residues. Trimming cost V 1 base and J 0 bases, with 8 bases left between them. CDR1 SGHNT and CDR2 YYREEE come from the germline V gene (reference sequence). CDR3 protein: CASSLSPGSGNTIYF. The CDR3 DNA reads as TGTGCCAGCAGCTTGTCACCGGGCTCTGGAAACACCATATATTTT.

The chain has TRBV27 and TRBJ2-5; 8 bases fit TRBD2. V was pared by 5 bases and J by 7 bases, with 15 bases of the junction left unmatched. The CDR3 covers 16 residues. Germline loops: CDR1 MNHEY, CDR2 SMNVEV (reference sequence). CDR3 nucleotides: TGTGCCAGCAGTCCCGCCGGGAGGGGGGGAAGTGGGACCCAGTACTTC. It encodes CASSPAGRGGSGTQYF.

Here the CDR3 DNA reads TGTGCCAGCAGTTTCTTCGCTGAAGCTTTCTTT. This encodes CASSFFAEAFF. The V gene is TRBV12-3 or TRBV12-4, the J gene TRBJ1-1; D is uncertain. The V gene lost 3 bases and the J gene lost 6 bases, with 5 bases spanning the gap. The CDR3 totals 11 residues.

CDR3 DNA: TGCAGCGTCGGGGGTGACAGCAATTATGGCTACACCTTC. Translated, it gives CSVGGDSNYGYTF. The rearrangement links TRBV29-1 to TRBJ1-2; D is perhaps TRBD1 (5 bases). CDR1 is SQVTM and CDR2 is ANQGSEA in the germline V gene. This CDR3 has 13 amino acids. V was trimmed by 6 bases and J by 5 bases, leaving 16 bases between them.

This clone appeared once. This chain uses TRBV28 with TRBJ2-7, with 9 bases lining up with TRBD1. V shed 10 bases, J shed 5 bases, and the junction held 18 bases outside the gene matches. The germline V gene encodes CDR1 MDHEN and CDR2 SYDVKM. The length of the CDR3 is 16 residues. The chain's CDR3 is CATETGTGCYHDEQYF. CDR3 nucleotide sequence: TGTGCCACCGAAACCGGGACAGGGTGTTATCACGACGAGCAGTACTTC.

This sequence joins TRBV7-6 and TRBJ2-7, with D possibly matching TRBD1 (6 bases). This CDR3 region has 11 residues. V was pared by 4 bases and J by 10 bases, with 11 bases between. Germline CDR1 reads SGHVS; CDR2 reads FNYEAQ. CDR3: CASSSQGKQYF. The CDR3 DNA is TGTGCCAGCAGCTCTCAGGGGAAACAGTACTTC.

The rearrangement joins TRBV5-1 to TRBJ1-2; 12 nucleotides match TRBD1. V lost 5 bases, J lost 8 bases, and 10 bases stayed unmatched. CDR3 size: 15 residues. The germline CDR1 and CDR2 sequences are SGHRS and YFSETQ. As DNA, the CDR3 is TGCGCCAGCAGTTACGGGACAGGGGGCCCGGGGGGCTACACCTTC. Its translation is CASSYGTGGPGGYTF.

The gene calls are TRBV18 and TRBJ1-1, with D hard to call. In germline, CDR1 is KGHSH, CDR2 LQKENI. The CDR3 contains 13 residues. The ends were cut back, 3 bases at V and 1 base at J, with 6 bases in the middle. CDR3 sequence: CASSPSQNTEAFF. In DNA form, the CDR3 reads TGTGCCAGCTCACCTTCACAGAACACTGAAGCTTTCTTT.

This clone was recorded a few times. The rearrangement uses TRBV21-1 and TRBJ1-5; the table calls TRBD1, which could not be checked here. TRBV21-1 is classified as a pseudogene. The CDR3 is 18 amino acids. The CDR3: CASSKAGQGFLSNQPQHF. The CDR3 region has the DNA TGTGCCAGCAGCAAAGCAGGGCAGGGGTTTTTGAGCAATCAGCCCCAGCATTTT.

V usage is TRBV19 and J usage is TRBJ2-3; TRBD1 is a possible D gene (5 bases). V was clipped by 5 bases and J by 5 bases, with 17 bases between them. CDR1 and CDR2 (germline): LNHDA, SQIVND (reference sequence). CDR3 length: 15 amino acids. Written as DNA, the CDR3 is TGTGCCAGTAGTCAGACCGGTGGACAAGAAGATACGCAGTATTTT. This codes for CASSQTGGQEDTQYF.

This chain links TRBV27 with TRBJ1-5; D is undetermined. Germline values: CDR1 MNHEY, CDR2 SMNVEV (reference sequence). The length of the CDR3 is 14 residues. Trimming pared 6 bases from V and 3 bases from J, leaving 12 bases between. Here the CDR3 reads CASSPLLNNQPQHF. The CDR3 DNA follows: TGTGCCAGCAGCCCCCTACTGAACAATCAGCCCCAGCATTTT.

The CDR3 loop is CASSLPIESLSSYEQYF. Written as DNA, the CDR3 is TGTGCCAGCAGCTTACCAATCGAAAGCCTGAGCTCCTACGAGCAGTACTTC. V and J are TRBV28 and TRBJ2-7; D uncertain. CDR3 length: 17 residues. CDR1 is MDHEN, CDR2 SYDVKM, per germline. V shed 6 bases and J shed 0 bases, with 21 bases lying between them.

The chain uses TRBV29-1 and TRBJ1-2; D call uncertain. Germline loops: CDR1 SQVTM, CDR2 ANQGSEA. The CDR3 covers 14 residues. Trimming took 2 bases from V and 3 from J, leaving 13 bases between them. In DNA form, the CDR3 reads TGCAGCGTTGAACGGGAAGGGCAAGACTATGGCTACACCTTC. Its protein product is CSVEREGQDYGYTF.

The rearrangement links TRBV4-1 to TRBJ2-7; 9 bases align to TRBD2. Germline trimming cut 4 bases from V and 4 bases from J; bases unmatched to any gene: 5. The CDR3 length is 14 residues. CDR1 and CDR2 from the germline V gene are MGHRA and YSYEKL. CDR3 DNA: TGCGCCAGCAGCCTACCGGGACTAGCTTACGAGCAGTACTTC. Amino acid sequence: CASSLPGLAYEQYF.

This clone showed up just once. V usage is TRBV28 and J usage is TRBJ2-7; TRBD1 matches 8 bases. The CDR3 covers 15 residues. The V gene's germline CDR1 is MDHEN and CDR2 SYDVKM. J gave up 3 bases and V 5 bases, and 9 bases lay outside the gene matches. The CDR3 spells CASSTIQGARYEQYF. The CDR3 DNA reads as TGTGCCAGCAGTACCATCCAGGGGGCGCGCTACGAGCAGTACTTC.

V is TRBV6-5 and J is TRBJ2-2, with 9 bases matching TRBD2. The CDR3 is 16 residues long. J lost 1 base, V lost 2 bases, and 2 bases had no gene match. CDR1 MNHEY and CDR2 SVGAGI come from the germline V gene. CDR3 amino acids: CASSYMRGGNTGELFF. The CDR3 bases are TGTGCCAGCAGTTACATGCGGGGGGGGAACACCGGGGAGCTGTTTTTT.

This sequence joins TRBV10-3 and TRBJ2-1; TRBD2 matches 14 bases. The germline V gene has CDR1 ENHRY and CDR2 SYGVKD. The V gene end was trimmed by 7 bases and the J gene end by 0 bases; junction bases not matched to a gene: 2. This CDR3 has 16 residues. CDR3 bases: TGTGCCATCAAGGGGACTAGCGGGAGCTCCTACAATGAGCAGTTCTTC. Translation gives CAIKGTSGSSYNEQFF.

The genes are TRBV3-1 (or the pseudogene TRBV3-2) and TRBJ2-5, with TRBD2 matching 9 bases. The CDR3 has 16 amino acids. Trimming at V came to 4 bases and at J to 2 bases, leaving 8 bases not matched to a gene. Germline values: CDR1 LGHDT, CDR2 YNNKEL (reference sequence). CDR3 sequence: CASSLQTSGWQETQYF. Here the CDR3 DNA reads TGTGCCAGCAGCCTACAGACTAGCGGATGGCAAGAGACCCAGTACTTC.